A selection of T cell receptor beta chains follows, all from one sample in a study of OX40 agonist ivuxolimab in advanced cancers. Generated by immunoSEQ multiplex PCR, the TCRdb table keeps only in-frame clones and is missing some. The table lists tens of thousands of clones, more than 75% of them singletons. This specimen consisted of CD4+ or CD8+ T cells sorted from blood, obtained in a trial of the OX40 agonist ivuxolimab. The receptors shown here come from an adult with an advanced solid tumor such as melanoma, head and neck, liver or kidney cancer. Each CDR3 is given with its conserved first and last residue. Fields, in order: V gene, clone size, J gene, D gene, CDR3 protein, CDR3 DNA. The D gene is left open where the match is weak. Rows give clone size only sometimes, using once, few, many, or a class for an expanded clone.

v_gene: TRBV6-1; abundance: -; j_gene: TRBJ2-1; d_gene: -; CDR3aa: CASSWDPRDNEQFF; CDR3nt: TGTGCCAGCAGTTGGGACCCCCGAGACAATGAGCAGTTCTTC
v_gene: TRBV5-1; abundance: -; j_gene: TRBJ1-2; d_gene: -; CDR3aa: CASSLIGDEGYGYTF; CDR3nt: TGCGCCAGCAGCCTCATAGGGGACGAGGGCTATGGCTACACCTTC
v_gene: TRBV5-5; abundance: -; j_gene: TRBJ2-7; d_gene: -; CDR3aa: CASQRSESYEQYF; CDR3nt: TGTGCCAGCCAGAGGTCAGAATCCTACGAGCAGTACTTC
v_gene: TRBV4-3; abundance: -; j_gene: TRBJ1-3; d_gene: -; CDR3aa: CASSQDPQGSGNTIYF; CDR3nt: TGCGCCAGCAGCCAAGATCCGCAGGGCTCTGGAAACACCATATATTTT
v_gene: TRBV28; abundance: -; j_gene: TRBJ2-5; d_gene: TRBD1; CDR3aa: CASSRPGTGSETQYF; CDR3nt: TGTGCCAGCAGCCGCCCAGGGACAGGGAGTGAGACCCAGTACTTC
v_gene: TRBV28; abundance: -; j_gene: TRBJ2-7; d_gene: -; CDR3aa: CASTGDPDRYEQYF; CDR3nt: TGTGCCAGCACGGGGGACCCGGATCGATACGAGCAGTACTTC
v_gene: TRBV7-9; abundance: -; j_gene: TRBJ1-6; d_gene: -; CDR3aa: CASSPTQGNSPLHF; CDR3nt: TGTGCCAGCAGTCCTACACAGGGTAATTCACCCCTCCACTTT
v_gene: TRBV7-9; abundance: -; j_gene: TRBJ2-1; d_gene: TRBD2; CDR3aa: CASSSPGLAGPQIYNEQFF; CDR3nt: TGTGCCAGCAGCTCCCCGGGACTAGCGGGGCCACAAATCTACAATGAGCAGTTCTTC
v_gene: TRBV4-1; abundance: once; j_gene: TRBJ2-3; d_gene: -; CDR3aa: CASSQPGELAAGTDTQYF; CDR3nt: TGCGCCAGCAGCCAACCCGGAGAGCTGGCTGCGGGCACAGATACGCAGTATTTT
v_gene: TRBV7-3; abundance: -; j_gene: TRBJ2-3; d_gene: -; CDR3aa: CASSSDNSDTQYF; CDR3nt: TGTGCCAGCAGCTCTGATAACTCAGATACGCAGTATTTT
v_gene: TRBV5-4; abundance: few; j_gene: TRBJ1-1; d_gene: TRBD1; CDR3aa: CASSLRQGFSEAFF; CDR3nt: TGTGCCAGCAGCCTAAGACAGGGATTTTCTGAAGCTTTCTTT
v_gene: TRBV4-1; abundance: -; j_gene: TRBJ2-5; d_gene: -; CDR3aa: CASSGWQETQYF; CDR3nt: TGCGCCAGCAGCGGATGGCAAGAGACCCAGTACTTC
v_gene: TRBV15; abundance: -; j_gene: TRBJ1-4; d_gene: -; CDR3aa: CATSSFAATNEKLFF; CDR3nt: TGTGCCACCAGCAGCTTCGCTGCAACTAATGAAAAACTGTTTTTT
v_gene: TRBV28; abundance: once; j_gene: TRBJ2-3; d_gene: TRBD2; CDR3aa: CASSLSGRGSTDTQYF; CDR3nt: TGTGCCAGCAGTTTATCCGGGAGGGGTAGCACAGATACGCAGTATTTT
v_gene: TRBV5-1; abundance: -; j_gene: TRBJ2-1; d_gene: -; CDR3aa: CASSLHPGTGGNEQFF; CDR3nt: TGCGCCAGCAGCTTGCACCCAGGCACTGGGGGGAATGAGCAGTTCTTC
v_gene: TRBV7-2; abundance: -; j_gene: TRBJ2-4; d_gene: -; CDR3aa: CASSAARGRQYF; CDR3nt: TGTGCCAGCAGCGCGGCCAGGGGAAGACAGTACTTC
v_gene: TRBV28; abundance: -; j_gene: TRBJ2-1; d_gene: -; CDR3aa: CASTRANEQFF; CDR3nt: TGTGCCAGCACCAGGGCCAATGAGCAGTTCTTC
v_gene: TRBV19; abundance: few; j_gene: TRBJ2-7; d_gene: TRBD2; CDR3aa: CAVSGTNYEQYF; CDR3nt: TGTGCCGTTAGCGGGACCAACTACGAGCAGTACTTC